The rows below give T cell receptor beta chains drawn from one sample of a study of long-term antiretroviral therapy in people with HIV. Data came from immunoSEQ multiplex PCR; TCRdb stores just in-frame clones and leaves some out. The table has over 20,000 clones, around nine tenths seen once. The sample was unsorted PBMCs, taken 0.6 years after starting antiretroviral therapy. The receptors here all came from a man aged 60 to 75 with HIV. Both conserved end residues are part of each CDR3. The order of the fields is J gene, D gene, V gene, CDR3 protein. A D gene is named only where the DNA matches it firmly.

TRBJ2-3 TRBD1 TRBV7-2 CASSRTGPTDTQYF
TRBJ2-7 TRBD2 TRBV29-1 CSVAEVAGGQAYEQYF
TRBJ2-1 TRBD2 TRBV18 CASSRGAPGGVYNEQFF
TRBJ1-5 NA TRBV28 CASSRVSRESNQPQHF
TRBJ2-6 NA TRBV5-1 CASSLESGAGANVLTF
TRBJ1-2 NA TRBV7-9 CASSLWDTSYGYTF
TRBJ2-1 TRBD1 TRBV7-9 CASSLSLGQASYNEQFF
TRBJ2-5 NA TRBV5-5 CASSLGTQEETQYF
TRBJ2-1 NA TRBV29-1 CSVLNWTPSREQFF
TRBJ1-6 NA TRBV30 CAWSVVGGWSPLHF
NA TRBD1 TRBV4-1 CASSQGGTGSLSYEQYF
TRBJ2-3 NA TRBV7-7 CASSLDAGLTDTQYF
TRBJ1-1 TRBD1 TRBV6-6 CASSYSQGAGTEAFF
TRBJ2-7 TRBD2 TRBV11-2 CASSPGLALGYF
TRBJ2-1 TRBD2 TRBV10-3 CAISESGLENYNEQFF
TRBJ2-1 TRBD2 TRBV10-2 CASSFLAGGFNEQFF
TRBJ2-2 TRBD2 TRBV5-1 CASSLFPSGDTGELFF
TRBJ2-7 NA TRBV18 CASSPSTRVPSYEQYF
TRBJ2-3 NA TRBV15 CATNPWGLNTDTQYF
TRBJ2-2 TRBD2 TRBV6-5 CASSYIRGANTGELFF
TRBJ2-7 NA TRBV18 CASSPPDRNHEQYF
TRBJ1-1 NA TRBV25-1 CASTPRLWGAGAFF
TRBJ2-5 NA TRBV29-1 CSVRGSGTETQYF
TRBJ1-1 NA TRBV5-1 CASSLNGNGGDTEAFF
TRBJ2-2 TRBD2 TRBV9 CASRRLAENTGELFF
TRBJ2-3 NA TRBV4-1 CASSQGTADTQYF